This T cell receptor beta chain was obtained from a study of molecular identifiers for immune sequencing clone quantification. Previously described methods and listed TCR primers produced bulk TCR libraries. TCRdb re-analysed the PCR reads in MiXCR, keeping a single row per CDR3 protein. The sample carries over 600,000 distinct CDR3 sequences, 15% to 20% recorded once. Researchers sorted naive CD8 T cells as cells that were CD8+CD4-CCR7+CD45RA+. Overall study results and limits: Underestimation of highly expanded clone sizes could arise where identical TCR molecules share a barcode. Beyond 20 RNA copies, clones held over 98% of effector molecules, compared with under 1% in naive cells.

CDR3 size: 15 residues. The germline gives CDR1 GTSNPN, CDR2 SVGIG (reference sequence). The V gene end was trimmed by 1 base and the J gene end by 6 bases; junction bases not matched to a gene: 5. A few counts support this clonotype. The target antigen is unknown. Sequencing used naive CD8+ T cells from blood, with Jurkat cell RNA spiked in. Subset of the sample: FACS-sorted CD8+CD4-CCR7+CD45RA+ naive T cells. This TCR came from a human donor in good health. Some libraries in this study had Jurkat cell RNA spiked in. The rearrangement links TRBV30 to TRBJ1-4; 10 bases align to TRBD1. The CDR3 sequence: CAWSDWTGGYEKLFF. As DNA, the CDR3 is TGTGCCTGGAGTGACTGGACAGGGGGTTATGAAAAACTGTTTTTT.